The rows below give T cell receptor beta chains drawn from one sample of a study of blood T cell repertoires in COVID-19. This table comes from immunoSEQ multiplex PCR, and its TCRdb copy is limited to in-frame clones, with some not included. Of 30,000 to 40,000 clones in the sample, 87% were seen once. The sequenced material came from peripheral blood. All receptors come from a man older than 75 with active COVID-19. Each CDR3 is given without its conserved first and last residue.

v_call,j_call,cdr3_aa
TRBV7-2,TRBJ1-5,ASSSGTGVQPQH
TRBV29-1,TRBJ2-1,SVPGQVYYNEQF
TRBV2,TRBJ2-5,ASTGLAMVETQY
TRBV30,TRBJ1-1,AWSVRQSEAF
TRBV6-6,TRBJ1-2,ASSPGEYYGYT
TRBV28,TRBJ2-3,ASSLSLDTQY
TRBV28,TRBJ1-2,ASSLDYLSSS
TRBV9,TRBJ2-2,ASSVDIGELF
TRBV3-1/TRBV3-2,TRBJ2-3,ASSQESCRTDTQY
TRBV13,TRBJ2-1,ASSLGGGVTYNEQF
TRBV29-1,TRBJ2-7,SVEAPGLLFAYEQY
TRBV3-1/TRBV3-2,TRBJ1-2,ASSQGGGGQANYGYT
TRBV5-8,TRBJ2-2,ASSLSGPGELF
TRBV6-2/TRBV6-3,TRBJ1-6,ASSKNRDSPLH
TRBV19,TRBJ2-4,ASSVRGAKNIQY
TRBV10-2,TRBJ2-1,ASSGGGYNNEQF
TRBV19,TRBJ2-1,ASDRGGSYNEQF
TRBV20-1,TRBJ2-1,SASSLQGYNEQF
TRBV28,TRBJ1-1,ASSYGQGIWEAEAF
TRBV10-3,TRBJ2-1,AISESVSGSYNEQF
TRBV4-3,TRBJ2-5,ASSQDTASSGRAGETQY
TRBV25-1,TRBJ1-6,ASSEEGKRNSPLH
TRBV6-5,TRBJ2-7,ASSYGWEGGEQY
TRBV27,TRBJ2-2,ASTYRGAGELF
TRBV9,TRBJ2-3,ASGGSIGTDTQY
TRBV4-3,TRBJ2-4,ASSHILAGRGGNIQY
TRBV27,TRBJ1-1,ASSLWGGSEAF
TRBV3-1/TRBV3-2,TRBJ2-7,ASSPGGNMGQGAYEQY
TRBV9,TRBJ2-1,ASSVGGGKGNEQF
TRBV2,TRBJ1-2,ASSRQGANYGYT
TRBV19,TRBJ2-7,ASSRQGTYEQY
TRBV28,TRBJ2-7,ASSTIGVGREAYEQY
TRBV7-6,TRBJ2-7,ASSLDGSYEQY